Following are 17 T cell receptor beta chains from one sample sequenced in a study of synovial regulatory T cells in juvenile arthritis. Produced via immunoSEQ multiplex PCR; TCRdb's table is partial and in-frame only. The specimen's table records 9,500 to 10,000 clones. The sample taken for sequencing was Treg cells from blood. Subset given: remaining (HLA-DR-negative) circulating blood Treg cells. These receptors all come from a donor aged 2-30 years with juvenile idiopathic arthritis.

The CDR3 loop reads CASSYQGADNQPQHF. The chain uses TRBV6-6 and TRBJ1-5; the D gene TCRdb calls, TRBD1, cannot be checked with no DNA. Germline values: CDR1 MNHNY, CDR2 SVGAGI (reference sequence). This CDR3 has 15 amino acids. No DNA accompanies this entry.

V gene TRBV9 combines with J gene TRBJ2-2. The CDR3 is made up of 12 amino acids. No DNA appears here. Germline V gene lookup returns CDR1 SGDLS and CDR2 YYNGEE. The CDR3 here is CASSPNLGELFF.

The chain uses TRBV6-1 and TRBJ2-7; TCRdb reports TRBD2, a call that lacks DNA to check it against. Per germline, CDR1 MNHNS and CDR2 SASEGT. This CDR3 region has 13 residues. DNA is not recorded here. CDR3 protein: CASSETGGAEQYF.

The chain couples TRBV6-9 to TRBJ1-4; TCRdb gives TRBD1 as the D gene, but with no DNA this cannot be confirmed. CDR3 length equals 15 residues. The nucleotide record is missing. Germline lookup yields CDR1 MNHGY and CDR2 SVAAGI. CDR3 residues: CASSSAGPPNEKLFF.

V gene TRBV6-5 combines with J gene TRBJ2-7. This CDR3 region has 12 residues. No DNA sequence was recorded. Looked up from germline, CDR1 is MNHEY and CDR2 is SVGAGI. CDR3 sequence reads: CASSWTTGEQYF.

The V gene is TRBV5-1, the J gene TRBJ2-3. The CDR3 is 12 residues long. The coding DNA is unavailable. Germline values: CDR1 SGHRS, CDR2 YFSETQ. The CDR3 reads CASSFGLDTQYF.

The V call is TRBV10-2, the J call TRBJ2-7; lacking DNA, the TRBD1 call made by TCRdb goes unchecked. The germline V gene encodes CDR1 WSHSY and CDR2 SAAADI. The CDR3 has 13 amino acids. No DNA appears here. CDR3 sequence reads: CASRAQAYYEQYF.

The V and J genes are TRBV6-1 and TRBJ1-5; TCRdb indicates TRBD1, and absent DNA this call remains unverified. Germline CDR1 MNHNS, CDR2 SASEGT. The length of the CDR3 is 16 residues. A DNA sequence was not provided. CDR3 in amino acids: CASSEMNRFLDQPQHF.

This sequence joins TRBV19 and TRBJ2-1; TCRdb's assignment of TRBD1 cannot be checked, as there is no DNA. Germline-derived CDR1 and CDR2 are LNHDA and SQIVND (reference sequence). The CDR3 consists of 14 residues. No DNA is recorded. CDR3 amino acids: CARPPGTGGNEQFF.

The V gene is TRBV6-1, the J gene TRBJ2-2. The length of the CDR3 is 15 residues. Only the protein is available. The germline CDR1 and CDR2 sequences are MNHNS and SASEGT. CDR3 sequence: CASSEGTQNTGELFF.

The chain uses TRBV19 and TRBJ2-3; TCRdb reports TRBD2, a call that lacks DNA to check it against. The germline CDR1 and CDR2 sequences are LNHDA and SQIVND (reference sequence). The CDR3 totals 17 residues. The DNA is unrecorded. CDR3 sequence: CASTNLRTSRSTDTQYF.

The V call is TRBV5-1, the J call TRBJ2-7. This CDR3 region has 13 residues. No DNA has been recorded. The germline gives CDR1 SGHRS, CDR2 YFSETQ. The CDR3 spells CASSLGVSYEQYF.

V usage is TRBV10-2 and J usage is TRBJ1-2; TCRdb's D call, TRBD1, is unchecked because there is no DNA. There are 15 residues in the CDR3. No nucleotide data were recorded. In germline, CDR1 is WSHSY, CDR2 SAAADI. CDR3 amino acids: CASSESPGHSYGYTF.

Considering frequency, this clone is medium-sized. This rearrangement joins TRBV7-6 to TRBJ2-1; the D call from TCRdb, TRBD2, cannot be confirmed without DNA. Germline assignment: CDR1 SGHVS and CDR2 FNYEAQ. The CDR3 loop spans 15 amino acids. The DNA sequence is not available. The chain's CDR3 is CASSGLAGERNEQFF. Looking up the rest from reference TRBV7-6 and TRBJ2-1 gives the full variable domain: GAGVSQSPRYKVTKRGQDVALRCDPISGHVSLYWYRQALGQGPEFLTYFNYEAQQDKSGLPNDRFSAERPEGSISTLTIQRTEQRDSAMYRCASSGLAGERNEQFFGPGTRLTVL.

This CDR3 reads CASSVGDTNTGELFF. This chain joins TRBV9 and TRBJ2-2; checking the TCRdb D call of TRBD1 is not possible without DNA. Germline CDR1 reads SGDLS; CDR2 reads YYNGEE. This CDR3 has 15 amino acids. DNA for this receptor is not on file.

This rearrangement joins TRBV11-2 to TRBJ2-7; the TCRdb D gene call, TRBD2, has no DNA to confirm it. Germline CDR1 is SGHAT and CDR2 is FQNNGV. CDR3 length equals 15 residues. There is no recorded DNA. The CDR3 loop reads CASSLGLGSSYEQYF.

The chain employs TRBV15 and TRBJ1-1. This CDR3 spans 15 amino acids. No DNA is recorded. Looked up from germline, CDR1 is LNHNV and CDR2 is YYDKDF (reference sequence). The CDR3 region is CATSRVSGRGTEAFF.